This T cell receptor (beta chain) comes out of a study of T cell responses to AZD1222 COVID-19 vaccine. Study-wide points: There were mostly white British donors and more females than males, and clonal diversity was possibly underestimated.

Only in-frame clones appear in the TCRdb table, and some are missing; sequencing was by immunoSEQ multiplex PCR. The sample has about 150,000 clones, roughly nine tenths seen once; the top ten hold around 4.9%. Worth noting for this clone: Its antigen is still unknown.

The sequence was collected from an adult in good health. Specimen: peripheral blood, collected on day 0 of AZD1222 vaccination.

The CDR3 bases are TGTGCCAGCTCACCAGTACAGACGCAGAACTATGGCTACACCTTC. Translation: CASSPVQTQNYGYTF. The J gene is TRBJ1-2, the V gene TRBV18, with D unresolved. Trimming took 2 bases from V and 2 from J, leaving 12 bases between them. CDR3 length: 15 residues. Germline V CDR1 and CDR2: KGHSH, LQKENI.